Each of the 12 T cell receptor beta chains below was sequenced from the same sample in a study of radiotherapy plus CTLA-4 blockade in lung cancer. Libraries were prepared by immunoSEQ multiplex PCR; TCRdb keeps only in-frame clonotypes and omits some of them. The table lists approximately 25,000 clones, about 73% of them singletons. Sample: peripheral blood, taken from a patient treated with radiotherapy plus ipilimumab. Receptor source: a human donor with non-small cell lung cancer who had stable disease on radiotherapy plus ipilimumab.

The V and J genes are TRBV5-1 and TRBJ2-1, with 7 bases fitting TRBD1. Looked up from germline, CDR1 is SGHRS and CDR2 is YFSETQ. V lost 0 bases to trimming and J lost 3 bases; unmatched junction nucleotides: 0. CDR3 length: 14 residues. The CDR3 is CASSLGDSYNEQFF. The CDR3 DNA sequence: TGCGCCAGCAGCTTGGGGGACAGCTACAATGAGCAGTTCTTC.

This clone was counted between two and nine times. V and J are TRBV19 and TRBJ2-2; 7 bases align to TRBD1. V lost 8 bases and J lost 2; bases outside the gene matches: 8. The CDR3 is 15 residues long. CDR1 and CDR2 from the germline V gene are LNHDA and SQIVND (reference sequence). CDR3 DNA sequence: TGTGCCAGTCGGTTTGACAGGGCTAACACCGGGGAGCTGTTTTTT. Translation gives CASRFDRANTGELFF.

The chain employs TRBV6-6 and TRBJ1-2; 10 nucleotides align to TRBD1. Germline lookup yields CDR1 MNHNY and CDR2 SVGAGI (reference sequence). The CDR3 extends over 13 amino acids. V dropped 7 bases and J dropped 7; count of bases not matched to a gene: 6. CDR3 in amino acids: CASNTGQGLGYTF. The CDR3 bases are TGTGCCAGCAATACGGGACAGGGGCTTGGCTACACCTTC.

This sequence joins TRBV19 and TRBJ2-3, with TRBD2 identical over 10 bases. The CDR3 spans 15 residues. The germline CDR1 and CDR2 sequences are LNHDA and SQIVND (reference sequence). V trimming: 5 bases; J trimming: 3 bases; junction bases outside the gene matches: 5. This CDR3 reads CASSPAGGLTDTQYF. The CDR3 nucleotides are TGTGCCAGTAGTCCAGCGGGAGGGCTTACAGATACGCAGTATTTT.

This clone came up a few times. V and J are TRBV27 and TRBJ2-3; 9 bases are a match to TRBD1. This CDR3 is 15 amino acids long. V gave up 7 bases and J gave up 3 bases; unmatched junction bases: 8. CDR1 and CDR2 (germline): MNHEY, SMNVEV (reference sequence). As DNA, the CDR3 is TGTGCCAGCACCAAACTGGGACAGGGTACAGATACGCAGTATTTT. Translated, it gives CASTKLGQGTDTQYF.

The V and J genes are TRBV7-8 and TRBJ1-4; 11 positions agree with TRBD1. This CDR3 has 16 residues. V lost 4 bases, J lost 7 bases, and 8 bases stayed unmatched. CDR1 is SGHVS, CDR2 FQNEAQ, per germline. The CDR3 region is CASSSGTGGLGEKLFF. CDR3 DNA: TGTGCCAGCAGCTCCGGGACAGGGGGTCTCGGTGAAAAACTGTTTTTT.

V and J are TRBV6-1 and TRBJ2-2, with D tentatively TRBD2 (5 bases). Trimming removed 8 bases at V and 5 bases at J, with 18 bases between. The CDR3 length is 15 residues. Germline values: CDR1 MNHNS, CDR2 SASEGT. This CDR3 reads CASLTQTPGTGELFF. The CDR3 bases are TGTGCCAGCCTGACCCAAACGCCGGGAACCGGGGAGCTGTTTTTT.

The table lists this clone with a count of one. J is TRBJ2-1 and V is TRBV19, with 8 bases fitting TRBD2. The trim removed 8 bases at V and 2 bases at J, leaving 2 bases unmatched. Germline V gene data show CDR1 as LNHDA and CDR2 as SQIVND (reference sequence). The CDR3 covers 13 residues. The DNA of the CDR3 is TGTGCCAGTCAGCGGGAGCCCTACAATGAGCAGTTCTTC. Residues: CASQREPYNEQFF.

The V gene is TRBV5-4, the J gene TRBJ1-1, with a tentative D call TRBD1 (6 bases). V dropped 2 bases and J dropped 5 bases, with 13 bases sitting between them. CDR3 length: 14 residues. Germline assignment: CDR1 SGHNT and CDR2 YYREEE (reference sequence). The CDR3 sequence is CASSFNRAGTEAFF. The DNA for the CDR3 is TGTGCCAGCAGCTTCAACAGGGCTGGGACTGAAGCTTTCTTT.

The rearrangement links TRBV7-6 to TRBJ1-2; D uncertain. Deletions cut 1 base from V and 8 bases from J, with 11 bases between. Germline V gene data show CDR1 as SGHVS and CDR2 as FNYEAQ. CDR3 length equals 13 residues. CDR3 bases: TGTGCCAGCAGCTTAGGAGTCAGTCTGGGCTACACCTTC. This gives the protein CASSLGVSLGYTF.

In its sample, this clone was seen a few times. This chain connects TRBV27 to TRBJ2-5; 10 nucleotides align to TRBD2. Germline lookup yields CDR1 MNHEY and CDR2 SMNVEV (reference sequence). The CDR3 has 16 residues. After removal of 5 bases from V and 5 bases from J, the junction contained 11 bases not matched to a gene. In nucleotides, the CDR3 is TGTGCCAGCAGTCCCCGGGGGCTAGCGGGAGTGGAGACCCAGTACTTC. Protein: CASSPRGLAGVETQYF.

V is TRBV4-1 and J is TRBJ2-5; D tentatively fits TRBD1 or TRBD2 (5 bases each). This CDR3 is 13 amino acids long. Trimming took 1 base from V and 3 from J, leaving 6 bases between them. The V gene's germline CDR1 is MGHRA and CDR2 YSYEKL. This CDR3 is CASSQGGEETQYF. The CDR3 DNA is TGCGCCAGCAGCCAAGGAGGGGAAGAGACCCAGTACTTC.